These 23 T cell receptor beta chains originate from one sample sequenced in a study of blood T cell repertoires in COVID-19. TCRdb's table, derived via immunoSEQ multiplex PCR, lists solely in-frame clones and lacks some. This sample has 360,000 or so clones, with under 85% found just once. The sequenced material came from PBMCs or T cells enriched from blood (not recorded which). The receptors were sampled from a woman aged 50 to 60 who had recovered from COVID-19.

Note on this clone: Additional DNA sequences in this sample encode the identical CDR3. The CDR3 DNA follows: TGTGCCAGCAGCGTAGGTCAGGGGATCTACGAGCAGTACTTC. This encodes CASSVGQGIYEQYF. V and J are TRBV9 and TRBJ2-7, with D possibly TRBD1 on 6 matching bases. V was shortened by 0 bases and J by 3 bases, with 10 bases between the two germline ends. The CDR3 is 14 residues long. Germline V CDR1 and CDR2: SGDLS, YYNGEE. The full variable domain, in which reference TRBV9 and TRBJ2-7 provide the parts outside the CDR3, is DSGVTQTPKHLITATGQRVTLRCSPRSGDLSVYWYQQSLDQGLQFLIQYYNGEERAKGNILERFSAQQFPDLHSELNLSSLELGDSALYFCASSVGQGIYEQYFGPGTRLTVT.

The chain recombines TRBV6-4 with TRBJ2-4; TRBD2 matches at 8 bases. Looked up from germline, CDR1 is MRHNA and CDR2 is SNTAGT. The V gene end was trimmed by 0 bases and the J gene end by 2 bases; junction bases not matched to a gene: 15. This CDR3 contains 20 residues. CDR3 loop: CASSDSRGGPNRTPKNIQYF. The DNA of the CDR3 is TGTGCCAGCAGTGACTCTCGGGGGGGACCTAACCGAACCCCCAAAAACATTCAGTACTTC.

The chain couples TRBV7-2 to TRBJ1-1, with 8 bases aligning to TRBD1. Germline assignment: CDR1 SGHTA and CDR2 FQGNSA. CDR3 length: 14 amino acids. V lost 7 bases and J lost 5; bases outside the gene matches: 9. CDR3 residues: CASNFRGRGTEAFF. In DNA, the CDR3 is TGTGCCAGCAACTTCAGGGGGCGAGGAACTGAAGCTTTCTTT.

The chain couples TRBV12-5 to TRBJ2-2, with 8 bases identical to TRBD1. J was trimmed by 1 base and V by 9 bases; bases with no gene match: 4. Germline V CDR1 and CDR2: LGHNT, FRNRAP. The CDR3 totals 14 residues. CDR3 nucleotides: TGTGCTAGCAGGGGGCAATGGAACACCGGGGAGCTGTTTTTT. Its protein product is CASRGQWNTGELFF.

The chain carries TRBV27 and TRBJ1-1, with D uncertain. Trimming cost V 6 bases and J 5 bases, with 19 bases left between them. CDR3 length: 15 residues. Germline CDR1 is MNHEY and CDR2 is SMNVEV (reference sequence). For the CDR3, the DNA is TGTGCCAGCAGGCTTGTCTCTTTAGCCGTGACTGAAGCTTTCTTT. Its protein is CASRLVSLAVTEAFF.

V is TRBV5-6 and J is TRBJ1-1, with D hard to call. V lost 6 bases, J lost 7 bases, and 16 bases lay in between. The germline V gene has CDR1 SGHDT and CDR2 YYEEEE. The CDR3 covers 13 residues. The CDR3 loop reads CASTLQPVNEAFF. CDR3 nucleotides: TGTGCCAGCACCCTACAGCCCGTAAATGAAGCTTTCTTT. The full variable domain, with the rest looked up from reference TRBV5-6 and TRBJ1-1, is DAGVTQSPTHLIKTRGQQVTLRCSPKSGHDTVSWYQQALGQGPQFIFQYYEEEERQRGNFPDRFSGHQFPNYSSELNVNALLLGDSALYLCASTLQPVNEAFFGQGTRLTVV.

The chain recombines TRBV7-2 with TRBJ1-5; no clear D. CDR1 and CDR2 (germline): SGHTA, FQGNSA. This CDR3 region has 13 residues. V was cut by 1 base and J by 9 bases, with 10 bases left in between. CDR3 protein: CASSLGLTRPQHF. The CDR3 DNA is TGTGCCAGCAGCTTAGGTCTAACCCGGCCCCAGCATTTT.

This chain links TRBV11-2 with TRBJ2-1; TRBD2 matches at 10 bases. Germline CDR1 SGHAT, CDR2 FQNNGV. J gave up 7 bases and V 5 bases, and 5 bases lay outside the gene matches. This CDR3 spans 14 amino acids. The CDR3 nucleotides read TGTGCCAGCAGCCAAGCGGGAGGGAGGAATGAGCAGTTCTTC. It specifies CASSQAGGRNEQFF.

V is TRBV5-6 and J is TRBJ2-2; 7 bases align to TRBD1. CDR3 length equals 16 residues. With 2 bases clipped from V and 0 bases from J, the junction kept 4 bases outside the gene matches. Germline CDR1 and CDR2: SGHDT and YYEEEE. The CDR3 spells CASSFTGVTNTGELFF. The CDR3 bases are TGTGCCAGCAGCTTTACAGGGGTCACGAACACCGGGGAGCTGTTTTTT.

A single count supports this clone. CDR3 bases: TGTGCCAGTGACTGGGGACAGGGGGCAAGTGAAAAACTGTTTTTT. It is translated as CASDWGQGASEKLFF. The V gene is TRBV19, the J gene TRBJ1-4, with 12 bases lining up with TRBD1. Per germline, CDR1 LNHDA and CDR2 SQIVND (reference sequence). V lost 8 bases to trimming and J lost 7 bases; unmatched junction nucleotides: 8. The CDR3 loop spans 15 amino acids.

The rearrangement uses TRBV19 and TRBJ1-4; D is uncertain. V lost 4 bases and J lost 0, with 9 bases in between. Germline V lookup: CDR1 LNHDA, CDR2 SQIVND (reference sequence). The CDR3 is made up of 15 amino acids. Here the CDR3 DNA reads TGTGCCAGTAGTAAGGGAGGGCCAACTAATGAAAAACTGTTTTTT. Translating gives CASSKGGPTNEKLFF.

The chain recombines TRBV4-2 with TRBJ2-7, with a tentative D call TRBD1 (6 bases). This CDR3 is 16 amino acids long. Germline CDR1 is LGHNA and CDR2 is YNFKEQ. V was clipped by 4 bases and J by 0 bases, with 16 bases between them. The CDR3 region is CASSPGGGLSSYEQYF. CDR3 sequence (DNA): TGTGCCAGCAGCCCGGGTGGGGGCCTAAGCTCCTACGAGCAGTACTTC.

CDR3 nucleotides: TGTGCCAGCAGTGAATTGGGGACAGGGGTTGAGTACTTC. Protein: CASSELGTGVEYF. V and J are TRBV6-1 and TRBJ2-7; 10 bases match TRBD1. This CDR3 has 13 residues. Trimming took 2 bases from V and 11 from J; bases not matched to a gene: 6. CDR1 and CDR2 from the germline V gene are MNHNS and SASEGT.

The chain carries TRBV6-5 and TRBJ2-3, with D possibly being TRBD1 (5 bases). The V end lost 10 bases, the J end lost 4 bases, and 18 bases lay between the germline ends. The CDR3 sequence is 14 residues long. The V gene's germline CDR1 is MNHEY and CDR2 SVGAGI. This CDR3 is CATNDRPSSDTQYF. The CDR3 DNA is TGTGCCACAAACGACAGACCCTCATCAGATACGCAGTATTTT.

This clone appeared a single time. The same CDR3 arises from other DNA sequences in this sample as well. The chain has TRBV12-3 or TRBV12-4 and TRBJ1-2; D not certain. The CDR3 totals 12 residues. V lost 3 bases and J 4 bases, leaving 6 bases between the germline ends. The CDR3: CASSFGGYGYTF. CDR3 bases: TGTGCCAGCAGTTTTGGCGGCTATGGCTACACCTTC.

This clone was observed once. J is TRBJ1-4 and V is TRBV6-5; TRBD1 matches at 7 bases. The CDR3 length is 14 residues. Germline V gives CDR1 MNHEY, CDR2 SVGAGI. Unmatched junction bases numbered 6, after V lost 6 bases and J lost 5 bases. The CDR3 DNA reads as TGTGCCAGCAGGATGGGACAGAAGAATGAAAAACTGTTTTTT. This codes for CASRMGQKNEKLFF.

The CDR3 loop reads CASSLGSGRNEKLFF. The CDR3 bases are TGCGCCAGCAGCTTGGGCTCGGGGAGAAATGAAAAACTGTTTTTT. The V call is TRBV5-1, the J call TRBJ1-4; unclear D gene. The CDR3 runs to 15 residues. Between the trimmed V and J ends, which lost 0 bases and 5 bases, there was a span of 11 bases. Germline values: CDR1 SGHRS, CDR2 YFSETQ.

The V gene is TRBV28, the J gene TRBJ1-1; D not resolved. The CDR3 loop spans 13 amino acids. V lost 2 bases, J lost 7 bases, and 11 bases lay in between. Germline V gives CDR1 MDHEN, CDR2 SYDVKM. The CDR3 DNA follows: TGTGCCAGCAGTTTAGCCGGGGTCCTTGAAGCTTTCTTT. This encodes CASSLAGVLEAFF. Combining the CDR3 with reference TRBV28 and TRBJ1-1 gives the whole variable domain DVKVTQSSRYLVKRTGEKVFLECVQDMDHENMFWYRQDPGLGLRLIYFSYDVKMKEKGDIPEGYSVSREKKERFSLILESASTNQTSMYLCASSLAGVLEAFFGQGTRLTVV.

The chain employs TRBV7-2 and TRBJ2-2; D possibly corresponds to TRBD2 (6 bases). The germline V gene encodes CDR1 SGHTA and CDR2 FQGNSA. V dropped 8 bases and J dropped 7 bases, with 23 bases sitting between them. This CDR3 is 16 amino acids long. CDR3 coding DNA: TGTGCCAGCCGACAATCTGGGGGGAGTGTTGTCGGGGAGCTGTTTTTT. This gives the protein CASRQSGGSVVGELFF. Using reference TRBV7-2 and TRBJ2-2 for the parts outside the CDR3, the full variable domain is GAGVSQSPSNKVTEKGKDVELRCDPISGHTALYWYRQSLGQGLEFLIYFQGNSAPDKSGLPSDRFSAERTGGSVSTLTIQRTQQEDSAVYLCASRQSGGSVVGELFFGEGSRLTVL.

This chain connects TRBV10-3 to TRBJ2-5; D is uncertain. V lost 2 bases, J lost 4 bases, and 5 bases lay in between. This CDR3 is 12 amino acids long. Germline loops: CDR1 ENHRY, CDR2 SYGVKD. This chain's CDR3 is CAISEILETQYF. In nucleotides, the CDR3 is TGTGCCATCAGTGAGATACTAGAGACCCAGTACTTC.

The table lists this clone with a few counts. The V call is TRBV2, the J call TRBJ1-2; 11 nucleotides align to TRBD1. CDR3 length: 15 residues. Germline assignment: CDR1 SNHLY and CDR2 FYNNEI. The V gene end was trimmed by 6 bases and the J gene end by 8 bases; junction bases not matched to a gene: 11. This CDR3 reads CASSLLGQGARGYTF. The CDR3 region has the DNA TGTGCCAGCAGCCTCTTAGGACAGGGGGCGAGAGGCTACACCTTC.

This sequence joins TRBV2 and TRBJ2-2; D is possibly TRBD1 (6 bases). Germline V gives CDR1 SNHLY, CDR2 FYNNEI. Trimming shortened V by 6 bases and J by 4 bases, and 15 bases separated the two germline ends. CDR3 length: 15 amino acids. The CDR3 spells CASRTDRLGTGELFF. The CDR3 bases are TGTGCCAGCAGAACAGACAGGTTGGGCACCGGGGAGCTGTTTTTT.

This chain connects TRBV6-6 to TRBJ2-2, with D perhaps TRBD2 (6 bases). CDR3 length: 13 amino acids. Germline V gene lookup returns CDR1 MNHNY and CDR2 SVGAGI (reference sequence). The V end lost 5 bases, the J end lost 7 bases, and 11 bases lay between the germline ends. The CDR3 nucleotides are TGTGCCAGCAGTCACGGAGGGTTCGGGGAGCTGTTTTTT. It translates to CASSHGGFGELFF.